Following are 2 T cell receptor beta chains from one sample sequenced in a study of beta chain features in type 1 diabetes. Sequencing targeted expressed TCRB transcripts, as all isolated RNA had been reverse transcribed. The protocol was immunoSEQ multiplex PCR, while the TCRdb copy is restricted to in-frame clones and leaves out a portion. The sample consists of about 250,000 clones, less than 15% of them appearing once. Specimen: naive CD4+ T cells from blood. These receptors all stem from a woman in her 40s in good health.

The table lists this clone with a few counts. This CDR3 reads CASSLAGGPNNEQFF. Written as DNA, the CDR3 is TGCGCCAGCAGCTTGGCGGGGGGGCCTAACAATGAGCAGTTCTTC. The genes are TRBV5-1 and TRBJ2-1; 8 nucleotides agree with TRBD2. Germline assignment: CDR1 SGHRS and CDR2 YFSETQ. The CDR3 runs 15 residues. V shed 0 bases, J shed 5 bases, and the junction held 4 bases outside the gene matches.

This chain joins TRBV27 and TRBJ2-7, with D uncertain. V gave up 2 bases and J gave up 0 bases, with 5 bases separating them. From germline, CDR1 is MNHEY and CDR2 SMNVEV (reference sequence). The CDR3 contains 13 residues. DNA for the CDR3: TGTGCCAGCAGTTTAGGCCGCTCCTACGAGCAGTACTTC. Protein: CASSLGRSYEQYF.